This entry lists 7 T cell receptor beta chains sequenced from one sample in a study of T cell repertoires in ileal Crohn's disease. The data were produced by immunoSEQ multiplex PCR, yet TCRdb's version contains in-frame clones alone and is incomplete. In the table there are over 2,000 clones, 76% of which are singletons. Material: ileal tissue. These TCRs come from an adult with Crohn's disease.

The chain combines TRBV13 with TRBJ1-4; maybe TRBD1 (6 bases). This CDR3 is 14 amino acids long. From germline, CDR1 is PRHDT and CDR2 FYEKMQ (reference sequence). V was trimmed by 6 bases and J by 3 bases, leaving 11 bases between them. The CDR3 reads CASSQTGPNEKLFF. The DNA of the CDR3 is TGTGCCAGCAGTCAAACAGGGCCTAATGAAAAACTGTTTTTT.

The chain links TRBV6-5 to TRBJ2-1, with D unclear. In germline, CDR1 is MNHEY, CDR2 SVGAGI. The CDR3 contains 14 residues. The V end was cut by 4 bases, the J end by 5 bases, with 12 bases between. This chain's CDR3 is CASSLLGGDNEQFF. The CDR3 coding sequence is TGTGCCAGCAGTTTGCTAGGCGGAGACAATGAGCAGTTCTTC.

This clone was observed a single time. This chain links TRBV19 with TRBJ2-6; D might be TRBD2 (6 bases). Trimming took 4 bases from V and 2 from J, leaving 12 bases between them. This CDR3 region has 16 residues. Germline V gives CDR1 LNHDA, CDR2 SQIVND (reference sequence). The CDR3 coding sequence is TGTGCCAGTAGTAATCCCGGGGAGGCTGGGGCCAACGTCCTGACTTTC. Protein: CASSNPGEAGANVLTF.

The genes are TRBV9 and TRBJ1-6; D gene unclear. Germline loops: CDR1 SGDLS, CDR2 YYNGEE. Deletions cut 0 bases from V and 10 bases from J, with 11 bases between. This CDR3 has 14 residues. Here the CDR3 DNA reads TGTGCCAGCAGCGTAGAAGGGAGAGGATCACCCCTCCACTTT. Its translation: CASSVEGRGSPLHF. Full variable domain (missing parts from reference TRBV9 and TRBJ1-6): DSGVTQTPKHLITATGQRVTLRCSPRSGDLSVYWYQQSLDQGLQFLIQYYNGEERAKGNILERFSAQQFPDLHSELNLSSLELGDSALYFCASSVEGRGSPLHFGNGTRLTVT.

The chain couples TRBV5-1 to TRBJ2-3; 9 bases map to TRBD2. After removal of 5 bases from V and 4 bases from J, the junction contained 5 bases not matched to a gene. This CDR3 has 14 amino acids. The germline V gene encodes CDR1 SGHRS and CDR2 YFSETQ. DNA for the CDR3: TGCGCCAGCAGGCGCGGGGGGGGAGCAGATACGCAGTATTTT. Translated, it gives CASRRGGGADTQYF.

The rearrangement links TRBV5-6 to TRBJ2-1; tentative D call: TRBD2 (5 bases). Germline assignment: CDR1 SGHDT and CDR2 YYEEEE. V dropped 3 bases and J dropped 6 bases, with 28 bases sitting between them. The CDR3 has 19 residues. The CDR3 coding sequence is TGTGCCAGCAGCTCGGGGATTAGATCAGACTCGTTTACCGCCAATGAGCAGTTCTTC. Translating gives CASSSGIRSDSFTANEQFF. Complete variable domain (other parts from reference TRBV5-6 and TRBJ2-1): DAGVTQSPTHLIKTRGQQVTLRCSPKSGHDTVSWYQQALGQGPQFIFQYYEEEERQRGNFPDRFSGHQFPNYSSELNVNALLLGDSALYLCASSSGIRSDSFTANEQFFGPGTRLTVL.

This chain joins TRBV5-1 and TRBJ2-5; TRBD1 agrees at 11 bases. V shed 0 bases, J shed 1 base, and the junction held 2 bases outside the gene matches. The germline gives CDR1 SGHRS, CDR2 YFSETQ. This CDR3 contains 16 residues. CDR3 region: CASSLEGQGGQETQYF. The CDR3 DNA reads as TGCGCCAGCAGCTTGGAGGGACAGGGGGGCCAAGAGACCCAGTACTTC.